One sample yielded the 17 T cell receptor beta chains listed below, sequenced in a study of cytomegalovirus exposure and HLA in healthy donors. It was with 60 Vbeta and 13 Jbeta primers that the PCR ran. Clones were read by immunoSEQ multiplex PCR, and TCRdb kept only the in-frame ones, dropping some. The profile covers roughly 90,000 clones, with approximately 85% appearing a single time and 3% to 3.5% taken by the ten largest. The sample taken for sequencing was PBMCs. These TCRs come from a man aged 25-40 years in good health and CMV-seropositive.

This chain uses TRBV5-5 with TRBJ1-1; D is uncertain. V lost 4 bases, J lost 3 bases, and 13 bases lay in between. Germline assignment: CDR1 SGHKS and CDR2 YYEKEE (reference sequence). The CDR3 is 14 residues long. CDR3 amino acids: CASSGSSRDTEAFF. CDR3 nucleotides: TGTGCCAGCAGCGGCTCCTCGAGGGACACTGAAGCTTTCTTT.

Comment on this clone: At one end the junction does not follow the germline gene, possibly because of a read error. The V and J genes are TRBV9 and TRBJ2-1, with 14 positions matching TRBD2. Germline V lookup: CDR1 SGDLS, CDR2 YYNGEE. The CDR3 spans 17 residues. Written as DNA, the CDR3 is TGTGCCAGCAGCGACGGGACTAGCGGGAGCTCCGACAATGAGCAGTTCTTC. This sequence encodes CASSDGTSGSSDNEQFF.

The J gene is TRBJ1-2, the V gene TRBV5-1; no clear D. There are 12 residues in the CDR3. CDR1 and CDR2 from the germline V gene are SGHRS and YFSETQ. V lost 7 bases and J lost 8, with 15 bases in between. CDR3 in amino acids: CASGEGPYGYTF. The DNA of the CDR3 is TGCGCCAGCGGGGAGGGCCCTTACGGCTACACCTTC.

This clone was found a few times. The chain carries TRBV10-2 and TRBJ2-1; 13 bases are shared with TRBD2. J gave up 3 bases and V 6 bases, and 8 bases lay outside the gene matches. The CDR3 sequence is 17 residues long. Per germline, CDR1 WSHSY and CDR2 SAAADI. DNA of the CDR3: TGCGCCAGCAGGGACCGGACTAGCGGGAGAGTCTACAATGAGCAGTTCTTC. Protein sequence: CASRDRTSGRVYNEQFF.

This rearrangement joins TRBV5-5 to TRBJ1-3; 7 bases agree with TRBD1. The CDR3 contains 17 residues. V dropped 1 base and J dropped 0; count of bases not matched to a gene: 7. Germline assignment: CDR1 SGHKS and CDR2 YYEKEE (reference sequence). CDR3: CASSLSPTGVSGNTIYF. The CDR3 coding sequence is TGTGCCAGCAGCTTGAGTCCCACAGGGGTCTCTGGAAACACCATATATTTT. The full variable domain, its missing parts supplied by reference TRBV5-5 and TRBJ1-3, is DAGVTQSPTHLIKTRGQQVTLRCSPISGHKSVSWYQQVLGQGPQFIFQYYEKEERGRGNFPDRFSARQFPNYSSELNVNALLLGDSALYLCASSLSPTGVSGNTIYFGEGSWLTVV.

J is TRBJ1-5 and V is TRBV28; D might be TRBD1 (6 bases). From germline, CDR1 is MDHEN and CDR2 SYDVKM. The CDR3 sequence is 15 residues long. V was pared by 5 bases and J by 6 bases, with 17 bases between. CDR3 coding DNA: TGTGCCAGCAGTAGTCGGGGGGCCAAGGGTCAGCCCCAGCATTTT. Its protein is CASSSRGAKGQPQHF.

J is TRBJ2-7 and V is TRBV28, with 8 bases matching TRBD2. This CDR3 spans 12 amino acids. Trimming removed 2 bases from V and 9 bases from J; junction bases left unmatched: 3. The germline CDR1 and CDR2 sequences are MDHEN and SYDVKM. CDR3 bases: TGTGCCAGCAGTTTACCGGGAGGGCGGCAGTACTTC. Encoded protein: CASSLPGGRQYF.

The genes are TRBV7-6 and TRBJ2-3; no clear D. The CDR3 is made up of 14 amino acids. The germline V gene encodes CDR1 SGHVS and CDR2 FNYEAQ. Trimming removed 0 bases from V and 2 bases from J, with 6 bases in between. The CDR3 DNA follows: TGTGCCAGCAGCTTAGCCACTTCCACAGATACGCAGTATTTT. It is translated as CASSLATSTDTQYF.

This chain joins TRBV7-2 and TRBJ2-3; perhaps TRBD1 as D (7 bases). Germline CDR1 reads SGHTA; CDR2 reads FQGNSA. This CDR3 spans 16 amino acids. V dropped 1 base and J dropped 4 bases, with 15 bases sitting between them. The CDR3 sequence is CASSLVGGGGADTQYF. In DNA, the CDR3 is TGTGCCAGCAGCTTAGTAGGGGGCGGAGGGGCAGATACGCAGTATTTT.

This sequence joins TRBV19 and TRBJ2-3, with TRBD2 identical over 9 bases. This CDR3 is built from 18 residues. From germline, CDR1 is LNHDA and CDR2 SQIVND (reference sequence). V shed 1 base and J 2 bases; nucleotides not matched to a gene: 10. The CDR3 sequence: CASSIGRAAGGNTDTQYF. The CDR3 DNA reads as TGTGCCAGTAGTATAGGACGAGCAGCGGGAGGCAACACAGATACGCAGTATTTT.

The rearrangement uses TRBV21-1 and TRBJ2-7; TRBD1 was called by the table and not checked on the DNA. TRBV21-1 is recorded as a pseudogene. CDR3 length: 15 residues. DNA of the CDR3: TGTGCCAGTTACACAGGGGGCGCCGGTTCTTACGAGCAGTACTTC. Protein product: CASYTGGAGSYEQYF.

This chain uses TRBV7-9 with TRBJ2-1; D is possibly TRBD2 (6 bases). V was shortened by 5 bases and J by 0 bases, with 14 bases between the two germline ends. This CDR3 has 16 amino acids. Germline CDR1 SEHNR, CDR2 FQNEAQ (reference sequence). CDR3 protein: CASSPRDWSSYNEQFF. The DNA of the CDR3 is TGTGCCAGCAGCCCCCGGGACTGGAGCTCCTACAATGAGCAGTTCTTC.

CDR3 coding DNA: TGCAGCGTTGGTTATCTAGCAGATAACACCGGGGAGCTGTTTTTT. Protein sequence: CSVGYLADNTGELFF. V and J are TRBV29-1 and TRBJ2-2, with D maybe TRBD2 (5 bases). This CDR3 is 15 amino acids long. The germline V gene encodes CDR1 SQVTM and CDR2 ANQGSEA. V dropped 4 bases and J dropped 2 bases, with 14 bases sitting between them.

This clone is a singleton in its sample. The chain employs TRBV28 and TRBJ1-2, with D possibly TRBD1 on 6 matching bases. The V end lost 7 bases, the J end lost 0 bases, and 18 bases lay between the germline ends. The length of the CDR3 is 16 residues. Germline CDR1 is MDHEN and CDR2 is SYDVKM. The CDR3 bases are TGTGCCAGCACCCCCACGGGGGGCTCTGCTAACTATGGCTACACCTTC. It translates to CASTPTGGSANYGYTF.

The J gene is TRBJ1-1, the V gene TRBV18; perhaps TRBD1 as D (6 bases). The CDR3 is 15 residues long. CDR1 and CDR2 from the germline V gene are KGHSH and LQKENI. Trimming took off 2 bases at V and 3 bases at J, with 13 bases between the two ends. In DNA form, the CDR3 reads TGTGCCAGCTCACCATCTCGGGGGGCGCACACTGAAGCTTTCTTT. Residues: CASSPSRGAHTEAFF.

This chain uses TRBV5-1 with TRBJ1-4; D is uncertain. Germline CDR1 is SGHRS and CDR2 is YFSETQ. Between the trimmed V and J ends, which lost 3 bases and 1 base, there was a span of 7 bases. The length of the CDR3 is 14 residues. CDR3 bases: TGCGCCAGCAGCTGGGGAGGAACTAATGAAAAACTGTTTTTT. Translating gives CASSWGGTNEKLFF. Looking up the rest from reference TRBV5-1 and TRBJ1-4 gives the full variable domain: KAGVTQTPRYLIKTRGQQVTLSCSPISGHRSVSWYQQTPGQGLQFLFEYFSETQRNKGNFPGRFSGRQFSNSRSEMNVSTLELGDSALYLCASSWGGTNEKLFFGSGTQLSVL.

The chain has TRBV18 and TRBJ2-5; 14 nucleotides line up with TRBD2. The J call may be in error: the DNA end matches TRBJ2-7 better. The CDR3 is 18 residues long. Looked up from germline, CDR1 is KGHSH and CDR2 is LQKENI. The CDR3 nucleotides read TGTGCCAGCTCACCGCGACTAGCGGGAGGGTCTTCCTCCTACGAGCAGTACTTC. It translates to CASSPRLAGGSSSYEQYF.